There are many counts of the clone carrying this T cell receptor (beta chain). As yet, its antigen is unknown. These data are taken from a study of metastatic and nonmetastatic thyroid tumors. Background on the study: The study looked at repertoires side by side in blood and in tumor or nodule tissue from malignant and benign thyroid patients. Study findings and constraints: Significantly higher TCR beta diversity was reportedly seen in malignant thyroid tumors than benign nodules, in blood and tumor.

Each patient came to thyroid surgery without any prior treatment (of any kind). Unmatched junction bases numbered 6, after V lost 6 bases and J lost 8 bases. The CDR3 runs 13 residues. Germline assignment: CDR1 MNHNS and CDR2 SASEGT. TCRdb re-analyzed the PCR reads through MiXCR. The sample has some 50,000 clones; approximately 24% are singletons. The sequencing input was blood. The sequence was collected from a male donor with papillary thyroid cancer or a benign thyroid nodule (not recorded which). Some clones in this sample may be carry-over from other donors' samples. The rearrangement links TRBV6-1 to TRBJ2-1, with 8 positions matching TRBD2. The CDR3 reads CASRTGGPHEQFF. CDR3 DNA: TGTGCCAGCAGGACGGGAGGGCCCCATGAGCAGTTCTTC.